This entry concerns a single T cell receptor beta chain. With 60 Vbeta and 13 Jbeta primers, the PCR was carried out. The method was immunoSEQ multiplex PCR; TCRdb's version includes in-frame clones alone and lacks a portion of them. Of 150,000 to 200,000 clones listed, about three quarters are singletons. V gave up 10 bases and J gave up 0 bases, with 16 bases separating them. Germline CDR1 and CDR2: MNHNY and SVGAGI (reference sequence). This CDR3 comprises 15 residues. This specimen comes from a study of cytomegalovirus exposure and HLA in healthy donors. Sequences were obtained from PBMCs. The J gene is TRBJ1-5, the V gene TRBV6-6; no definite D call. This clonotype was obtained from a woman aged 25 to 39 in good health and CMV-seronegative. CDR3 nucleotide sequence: TGTGCCACGAGGGTACTCCCTCATAGCAATCAGCCCCAGCATTTT. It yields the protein CATRVLPHSNQPQHF.